Following are 24 T cell receptor beta chains from one sample sequenced in a study of blood T cells in healthy people across ages. Using a J-beta primer mix together with a sample-barcoded 5' primer, a second PCR was run for about 6 to 12 cycles. From the 5' RACE reads, TCRdb called clonotypes with MiXCR, one entry per CDR3 protein. The repertoire holds 710,000 or so distinct CDR3 sequences, with 20% to 25% as singletons. Sequencing was done on a sample of blood. Every receptor here comes from a man between 70 and 80 years old in good health.

V usage is TRBV24-1 and J usage is TRBJ1-1, with D possibly TRBD1 on 6 matching bases. Germline values: CDR1 KGHDR, CDR2 SFDVKD. CDR3 length equals 14 residues. V was clipped by 2 bases and J by 10 bases, with 16 bases between them. The CDR3 DNA reads TGTGCCACCAGTGATTCAGGACGCTCCAGGGGAGCTTTCTTT. It yields the protein CATSDSGRSRGAFF.

The chain has TRBV7-6 and TRBJ2-1; either TRBD1 or TRBD2 may supply D (6 bases each). V lost 5 bases and J 1 base, leaving 12 bases between the germline ends. This CDR3 contains 15 residues. Germline loops: CDR1 SGHVS, CDR2 FNYEAQ. DNA of the CDR3: TGTGCCAGCAGCATCGGGGGCACTTCCTACAATGAGCAGTTCTTC. It encodes CASSIGGTSYNEQFF.

V usage is TRBV5-1 and J usage is TRBJ2-7; 13 bases align to TRBD2. Per the germline V gene, CDR1 is SGHRS and CDR2 is YFSETQ. This CDR3 has 19 residues. Trimming removed 4 bases from V and 0 bases from J; junction bases left unmatched: 13. CDR3 sequence (DNA): TGCGCCAGCAGCCCGGAAGGGGGACTAGCGGGGCTGAGCTCCTACGAGCAGTACTTC. The encoded protein is CASSPEGGLAGLSSYEQYF.

The genes are TRBV20-1 and TRBJ1-1, with no clear D. The germline V gene has CDR1 DFQATT and CDR2 SNEGSKA (reference sequence). The germline V and J ends were trimmed by 0 bases and 7 bases, with 9 bases remaining between them. This CDR3 spans 12 amino acids. As DNA, the CDR3 is TGCAGTGCTAGAGAGCGGGTAATTGAAGCTTTCTTT. Protein: CSARERVIEAFF.

The rearrangement links TRBV14 to TRBJ2-5; no definite D call. This CDR3 has 14 amino acids. CDR1 is SGHDN and CDR2 is FVKESK in the germline V gene. Trimming took off 2 bases at V and 5 bases at J, with 12 bases between the two ends. The DNA of the CDR3 is TGTGCCAGCAGCCAATTAGGGCTGGGGGAGACCCAGTACTTC. Its protein product is CASSQLGLGETQYF.

The chain is built from TRBV18 and TRBJ2-1, with D maybe TRBD1 (6 bases). V was shortened by 3 bases and J by 0 bases, with 12 bases between the two germline ends. This CDR3 comprises 16 residues. CDR1 and CDR2 from the germline V gene are KGHSH and LQKENI. CDR3 sequence (DNA): TGTGCCAGCTCACCCCCTGACAGGAGCTCCTACAATGAGCAGTTCTTC. The encoded protein is CASSPPDRSSYNEQFF.

The chain combines TRBV7-9 with TRBJ1-2; D not resolved. In germline, CDR1 is SEHNR, CDR2 FQNEAQ (reference sequence). This CDR3 spans 16 amino acids. V was pared by 5 bases and J by 0 bases, with 16 bases between. As DNA, the CDR3 is TGTGCCAGCAGCCCTACGGGAGAGCAGCCTAACTATGGCTACACCTTC. Residues: CASSPTGEQPNYGYTF.

The V gene is TRBV30, the J gene TRBJ1-5; no clear D. Germline CDR1 and CDR2: GTSNPN and SVGIG (reference sequence). Trimming removed 0 bases at V and 4 bases at J, with 10 bases between. The CDR3 has 14 amino acids. The CDR3 sequence: CAWSVARPNQPQHF. CDR3 sequence (DNA): TGTGCCTGGAGTGTAGCCAGACCTAATCAGCCCCAGCATTTT.

This rearrangement joins TRBV6-5 to TRBJ1-2; D unresolved. Germline V lookup: CDR1 MNHEY, CDR2 SVGAGI. Trimming left V 2 bases short and J 4 bases short, with 8 bases between. The CDR3 runs 13 residues. CDR3 sequence: CASSYRTSYGYTF. In DNA, the CDR3 is TGTGCCAGCAGTTACAGAACCAGCTATGGCTACACCTTC.

This clonotype turned up a few times. V and J are TRBV11-1 and TRBJ1-5; 7 positions match TRBD1. The V and J ends lost 5 bases and 5 bases, in that order; junction bases with no gene match: 3. Germline-derived CDR1 and CDR2 are SGHAT and FQDESV (reference sequence). The CDR3 has 13 amino acids. The CDR3 protein is CASSADRDQPQHF. DNA for the CDR3: TGTGCCAGCAGCGCCGACAGGGATCAGCCCCAGCATTTT. The full variable domain, in which reference TRBV11-1 and TRBJ1-5 provide the parts outside the CDR3, is EAEVAQSPRYKITEKSQAVAFWCDPISGHATLYWYRQILGQGPELLVQFQDESVVDDSQLPKDRFSAERLKGVDSTLKIQPAELGDSAMYLCASSADRDQPQHFGDGTRLSIL.

This clonotype was recorded at least ten times. The chain recombines TRBV5-1 with TRBJ2-3, with 8 bases lining up with TRBD1. Germline V gene sequence: CDR1 SGHRS, CDR2 YFSETQ. Trimming cost V 3 bases and J 4 bases; bases outside gene matches: 4. The CDR3 has 14 amino acids. The CDR3 DNA sequence: TGCGCCAGCAGCTCACCGGGACAGGCAGATACGCAGTATTTT. Amino acids: CASSSPGQADTQYF.

V usage is TRBV12-3 or TRBV12-4 and J usage is TRBJ2-5; TRBD1 matches at 9 bases. The junction had 7 bases not matched to a gene; V was cut back by 4 bases and J by 4 bases. This CDR3 contains 15 residues. The DNA of the CDR3 is TGTGCCAGCAGTTCCAGGACAGGGGTGTCAGAGACCCAGTACTTC. It specifies CASSSRTGVSETQYF.

This chain joins TRBV6-5 and TRBJ2-5, with a tentative D call TRBD2 (6 bases). Germline V gene lookup returns CDR1 MNHEY and CDR2 SVGAGI. V was trimmed by 0 bases and J by 5 bases, leaving 16 bases between them. CDR3 size: 16 residues. For the CDR3, the DNA is TGTGCCAGCAGTTACTCGGGCGGACACGCGGGGGAGACCCAGTACTTC. Its translation: CASSYSGGHAGETQYF.

CDR3 residues: CAISPTTGQGEETQYF. The CDR3, as DNA: TGTGCCATCAGTCCAACGACAGGGCAGGGGGAAGAGACCCAGTACTTC. This rearrangement joins TRBV10-3 to TRBJ2-5; 7 bases align to TRBD1. J lost 3 bases, V lost 5 bases, and 12 bases had no gene match. CDR1 ENHRY and CDR2 SYGVKD come from the germline V gene. This CDR3 has 16 residues.

This clonotype has only a few counts. A much more abundant neighbour one base away suggests this may be a read error. The chain carries TRBV7-2 and TRBJ1-2; 7 positions match TRBD1. The junction had 7 bases not matched to a gene; V was cut back by 5 bases and J by 4 bases. The CDR3 contains 14 residues. CDR1 SGHTA and CDR2 FQGNSA come from the germline V gene. The CDR3 is CASSQETGRYGYTF. Written as DNA, the CDR3 is TGTGCCAGCAGCCAAGAGACAGGGCGCTATGGCTACACCTTC.

This clonotype turned up a few times. The J gene is TRBJ2-5, the V gene TRBV28; D remains ambiguous. The DNA end favors TRBJ2-7, so the J call may be wrong. The CDR3 is 12 residues long. Per the germline V gene, CDR1 is MDHEN and CDR2 is SYDVKM. The CDR3 nucleotides are TGTGCCAGCAGACTGACAACCTCCGAGCAGTACTTC. This sequence encodes CASRLTTSEQYF.

This clonotype was observed a handful of times. The chain joins TRBV29-1 to TRBJ2-5; the D gene is possibly TRBD1 (7 bases). This CDR3 has 16 residues. From germline, CDR1 is SQVTM and CDR2 ANQGSEA. With 6 bases removed from V and 4 bases from J, the gap between germline ends came to 24 bases. In nucleotides, the CDR3 is TGCAGCGTCGTTGGCCTCTACAGGGGACTCGGAGAGACCCAGTACTTC. Its translation: CSVVGLYRGLGETQYF.

This chain links TRBV24-1 with TRBJ2-3; 11 positions match TRBD2. The CDR3 is 16 residues long. In germline, CDR1 is KGHDR, CDR2 SFDVKD. The trim removed 3 bases at V and 3 bases at J, leaving 4 bases unmatched. The DNA of the CDR3 is TGTGCCACCAGTGATCTGACTAGCGGGGAAACAGATACGCAGTATTTT. This codes for CATSDLTSGETDTQYF.

The sample holds a few counts of this clonotype. V usage is TRBV20-1 and J usage is TRBJ1-4, with D uncertain. Germline CDR1 is DFQATT and CDR2 is SNEGSKA (reference sequence). The V end was cut by 5 bases, the J end by 4 bases, with 11 bases between. The CDR3 runs to 13 residues. The CDR3 loop reads CSARLHGNEKLFF. Here the CDR3 DNA reads TGCAGTGCTCGACTCCACGGTAATGAAAAACTGTTTTTT.

The table lists this clonotype with a few counts. The chain combines TRBV2 with TRBJ2-5, with 11 bases aligning to TRBD1. The DNA end lines up better with TRBJ2-7; the J call may be wrong. CDR3 length: 14 residues. Germline CDR1 is SNHLY and CDR2 is FYNNEI. The DNA for the CDR3 is TGTGCCAGCAACCGGGACAGGGGGATACACGAGCAGTACTTC. It yields the protein CASNRDRGIHEQYF.

The V gene is TRBV6-6, the J gene TRBJ2-7, with 7 bases fitting TRBD2. CDR1 and CDR2 (germline): MNHNY, SVGAGI (reference sequence). The CDR3 contains 13 residues. The ends lost 7 bases at V and 4 bases at J; junction bases unmatched: 7. The CDR3 loop is CASMLGRGYEQYF. CDR3 in DNA: TGTGCCAGCATGCTCGGGCGGGGGTACGAGCAGTACTTC.

This chain links TRBV28 with TRBJ1-2; TRBD1 agrees at 10 bases. Germline V gene data show CDR1 as MDHEN and CDR2 as SYDVKM. This CDR3 spans 16 amino acids. Germline trimming cut 2 bases from V and 8 bases from J; bases unmatched to any gene: 11. CDR3 loop: CASSLAGGQGRQGYTF. The CDR3 nucleotides read TGTGCCAGCAGTTTAGCCGGGGGACAGGGGCGTCAAGGCTACACCTTC.

The chain recombines TRBV20-1 with TRBJ2-3; D is unclear. V was pared by 6 bases and J by 5 bases, with 15 bases between. Germline lookup yields CDR1 DFQATT and CDR2 SNEGSKA (reference sequence). The CDR3 runs 13 residues. The CDR3 coding sequence is TGCAGTGCCCCGACCCCGCCCGTAGATACGCAGTATTTT. Encoded protein: CSAPTPPVDTQYF.

This clonotype was detected a few times. The chain recombines TRBV27 with TRBJ1-2, with 8 bases lining up with TRBD1. This CDR3 is built from 13 residues. The V gene end was trimmed by 3 bases and the J gene end by 6 bases; junction bases not matched to a gene: 3. CDR1 MNHEY and CDR2 SMNVEV come from the germline V gene (reference sequence). The CDR3 spells CASSFQGANGYTF. In DNA, the CDR3 is TGTGCCAGCAGTTTTCAGGGGGCAAATGGCTACACCTTC.